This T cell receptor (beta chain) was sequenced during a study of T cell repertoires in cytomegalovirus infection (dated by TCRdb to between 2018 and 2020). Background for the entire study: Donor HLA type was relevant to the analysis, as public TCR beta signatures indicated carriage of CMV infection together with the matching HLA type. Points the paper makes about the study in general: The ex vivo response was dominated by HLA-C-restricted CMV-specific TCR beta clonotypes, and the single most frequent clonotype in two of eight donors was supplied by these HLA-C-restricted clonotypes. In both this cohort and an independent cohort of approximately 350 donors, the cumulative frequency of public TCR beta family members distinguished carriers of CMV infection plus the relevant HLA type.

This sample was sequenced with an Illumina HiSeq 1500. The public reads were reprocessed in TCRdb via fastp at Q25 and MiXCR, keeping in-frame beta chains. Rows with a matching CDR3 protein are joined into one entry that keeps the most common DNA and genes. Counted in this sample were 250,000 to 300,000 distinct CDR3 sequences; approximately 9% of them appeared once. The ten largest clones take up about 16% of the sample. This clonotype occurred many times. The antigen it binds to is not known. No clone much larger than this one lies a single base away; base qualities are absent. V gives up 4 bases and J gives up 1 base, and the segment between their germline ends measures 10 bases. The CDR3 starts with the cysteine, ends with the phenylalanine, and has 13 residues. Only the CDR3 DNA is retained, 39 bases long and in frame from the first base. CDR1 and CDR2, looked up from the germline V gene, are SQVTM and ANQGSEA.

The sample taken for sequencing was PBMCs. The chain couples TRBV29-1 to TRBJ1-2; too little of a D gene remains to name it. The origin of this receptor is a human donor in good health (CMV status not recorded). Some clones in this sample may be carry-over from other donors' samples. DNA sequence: TGCAGCGTTGGAGAACTTTATAACTATGGCTACACCTTC. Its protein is CSVGELYNYGYTF.